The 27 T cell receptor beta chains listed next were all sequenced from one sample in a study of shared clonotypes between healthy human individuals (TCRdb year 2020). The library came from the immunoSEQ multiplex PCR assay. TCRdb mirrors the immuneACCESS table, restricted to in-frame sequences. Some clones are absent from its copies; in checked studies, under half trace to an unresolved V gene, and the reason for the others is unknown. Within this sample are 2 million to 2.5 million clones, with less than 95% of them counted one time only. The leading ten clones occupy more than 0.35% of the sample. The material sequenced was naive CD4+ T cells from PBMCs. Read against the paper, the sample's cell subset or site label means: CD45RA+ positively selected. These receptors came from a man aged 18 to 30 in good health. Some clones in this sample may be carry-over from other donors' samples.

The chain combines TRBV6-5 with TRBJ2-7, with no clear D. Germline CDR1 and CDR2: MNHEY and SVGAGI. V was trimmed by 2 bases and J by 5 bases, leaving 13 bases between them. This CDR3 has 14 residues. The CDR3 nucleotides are TGTGCCAGCAGTTACAGGGCAGGTCGGGACGAGCAGTACTTC. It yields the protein CASSYRAGRDEQYF.

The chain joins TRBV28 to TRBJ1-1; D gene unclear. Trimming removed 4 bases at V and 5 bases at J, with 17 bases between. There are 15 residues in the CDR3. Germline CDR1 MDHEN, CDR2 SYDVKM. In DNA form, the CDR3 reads TGTGCCAGCAGTTCAAGTGGACGGACGGGGACTGAAGCTTTCTTT. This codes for CASSSSGRTGTEAFF.

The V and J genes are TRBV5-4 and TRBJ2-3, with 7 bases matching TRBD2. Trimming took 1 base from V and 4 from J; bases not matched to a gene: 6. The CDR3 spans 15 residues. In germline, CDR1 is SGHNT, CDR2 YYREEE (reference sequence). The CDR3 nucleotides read TGTGCCAGCAGCTTGTCTGGGCTAGCGGCAGATACGCAGTATTTT. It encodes CASSLSGLAADTQYF.

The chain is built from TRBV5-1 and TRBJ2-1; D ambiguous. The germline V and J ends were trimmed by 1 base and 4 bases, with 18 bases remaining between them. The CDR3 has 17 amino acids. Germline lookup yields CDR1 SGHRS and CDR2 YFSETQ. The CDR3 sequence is CASSLKEFGFPYNEQFF. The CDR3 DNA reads TGCGCCAGCAGCTTGAAGGAATTCGGTTTCCCTTACAATGAGCAGTTCTTC.

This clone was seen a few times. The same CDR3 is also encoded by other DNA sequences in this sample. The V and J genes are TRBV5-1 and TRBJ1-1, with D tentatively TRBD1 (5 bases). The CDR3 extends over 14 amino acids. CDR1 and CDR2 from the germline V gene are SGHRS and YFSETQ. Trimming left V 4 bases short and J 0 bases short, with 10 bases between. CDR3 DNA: TGCGCCAGCAGCCTGACAGAGCTGAACACTGAAGCTTTCTTT. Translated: CASSLTELNTEAFF. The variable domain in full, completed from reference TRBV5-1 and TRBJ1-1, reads KAGVTQTPRYLIKTRGQQVTLSCSPISGHRSVSWYQQTPGQGLQFLFEYFSETQRNKGNFPGRFSGRQFSNSRSEMNVSTLELGDSALYLCASSLTELNTEAFFGQGTRLTVV.

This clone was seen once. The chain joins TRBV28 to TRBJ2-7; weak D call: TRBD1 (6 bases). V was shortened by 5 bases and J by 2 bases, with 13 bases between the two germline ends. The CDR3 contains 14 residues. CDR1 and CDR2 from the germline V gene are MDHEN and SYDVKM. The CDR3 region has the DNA TGTGCCAGCAGTCCTCTCACAGGGACCTACGAGCAGTACTTC. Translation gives CASSPLTGTYEQYF.

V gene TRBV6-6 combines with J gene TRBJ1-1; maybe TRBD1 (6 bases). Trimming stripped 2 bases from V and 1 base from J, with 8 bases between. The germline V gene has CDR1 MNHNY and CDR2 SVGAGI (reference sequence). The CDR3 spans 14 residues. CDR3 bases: TGTGCCAGCAGTTACGGGGGCACGAACACTGAAGCTTTCTTT. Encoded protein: CASSYGGTNTEAFF.

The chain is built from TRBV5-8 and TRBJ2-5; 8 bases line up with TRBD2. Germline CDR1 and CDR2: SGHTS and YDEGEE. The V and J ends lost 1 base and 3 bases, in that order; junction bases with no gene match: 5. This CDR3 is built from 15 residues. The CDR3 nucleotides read TGTGCCAGCAGCTTGACGGGGCGGGGGGAAGAGACCCAGTACTTC. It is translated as CASSLTGRGEETQYF.

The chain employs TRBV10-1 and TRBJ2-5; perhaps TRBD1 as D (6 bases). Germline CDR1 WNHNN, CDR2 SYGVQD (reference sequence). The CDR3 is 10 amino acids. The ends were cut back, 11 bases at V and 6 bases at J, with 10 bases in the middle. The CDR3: CAPTGKTQYF. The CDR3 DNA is TGCGCCCCAACAGGGAAGACCCAGTACTTC.

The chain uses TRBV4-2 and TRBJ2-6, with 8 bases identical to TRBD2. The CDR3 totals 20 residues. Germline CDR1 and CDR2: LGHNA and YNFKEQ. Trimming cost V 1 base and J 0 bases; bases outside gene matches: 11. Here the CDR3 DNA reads TGTGCCAGCAGCCAAGTTCCGGGAGGGTTTCCAAGCTCTGGGGCCAACGTCCTGACTTTC. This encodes CASSQVPGGFPSSGANVLTF.

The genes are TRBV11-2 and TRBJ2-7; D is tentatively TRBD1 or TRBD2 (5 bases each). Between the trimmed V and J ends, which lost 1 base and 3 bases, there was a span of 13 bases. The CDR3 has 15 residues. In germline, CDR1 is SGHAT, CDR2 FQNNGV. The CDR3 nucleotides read TGTGCCAGCAGCTTAGCGGGGACCGACTACTACGAGCAGTACTTC. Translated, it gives CASSLAGTDYYEQYF.

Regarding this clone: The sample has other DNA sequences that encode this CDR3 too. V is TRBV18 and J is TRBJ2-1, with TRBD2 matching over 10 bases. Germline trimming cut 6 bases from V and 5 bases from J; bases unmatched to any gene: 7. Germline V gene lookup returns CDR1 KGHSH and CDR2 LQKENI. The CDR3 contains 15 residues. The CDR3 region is CASSPGLAGDNEQFF. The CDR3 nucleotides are TGTGCCAGCTCCCCCGGGCTAGCGGGAGACAATGAGCAGTTCTTC. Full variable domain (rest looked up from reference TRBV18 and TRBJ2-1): NAGVMQNPRHLVRRRGQEARLRCSPMKGHSHVYWYRQLPEEGLKFMVYLQKENIIDESGMPKERFSAEFPKEGPSILRIQQVVRGDSAAYFCASSPGLAGDNEQFFGPGTRLTVL.

In DNA form, the CDR3 reads TGTGCCAGCTCACCGGCCGGGACCTTCTACAATGAGCAGTTCTTC. It yields the protein CASSPAGTFYNEQFF. The chain carries TRBV18 and TRBJ2-1; D possibly matches TRBD1 or TRBD2 (5 bases each). Trimming removed 3 bases at V and 3 bases at J, with 12 bases between. The germline gives CDR1 KGHSH, CDR2 LQKENI. The CDR3 is 15 amino acids.

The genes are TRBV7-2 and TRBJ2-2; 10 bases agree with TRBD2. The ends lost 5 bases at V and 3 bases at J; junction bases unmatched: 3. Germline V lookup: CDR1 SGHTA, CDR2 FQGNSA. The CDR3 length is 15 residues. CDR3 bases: TGTGCCAGCAGCCACACTAGCGGGGACACCGGGGAGCTGTTTTTT. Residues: CASSHTSGDTGELFF. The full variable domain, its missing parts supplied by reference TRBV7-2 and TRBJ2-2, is GAGVSQSPSNKVTEKGKDVELRCDPISGHTALYWYRQSLGQGLEFLIYFQGNSAPDKSGLPSDRFSAERTGGSVSTLTIQRTQQEDSAVYLCASSHTSGDTGELFFGEGSRLTVL.

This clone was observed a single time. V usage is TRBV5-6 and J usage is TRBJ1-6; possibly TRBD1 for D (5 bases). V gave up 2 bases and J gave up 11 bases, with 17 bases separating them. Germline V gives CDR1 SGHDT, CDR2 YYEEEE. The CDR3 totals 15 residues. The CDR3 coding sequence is TGTGCCAGCAGCTTCCTGGGGACGGCTCAACCACCCCTCCACTTT. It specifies CASSFLGTAQPPLHF.

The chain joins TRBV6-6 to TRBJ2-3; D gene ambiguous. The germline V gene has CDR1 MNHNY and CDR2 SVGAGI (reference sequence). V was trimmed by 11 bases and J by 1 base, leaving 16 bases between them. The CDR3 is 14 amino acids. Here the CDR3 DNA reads TGTGCCGGTTCGGGTTTAAGGGGCACAGATACGCAGTATTTT. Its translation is CAGSGLRGTDTQYF.

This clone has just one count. CDR3 region: CSTQTSGYNEQFF. CDR3 DNA sequence: TGCAGCACGCAGACTAGCGGTTACAATGAGCAGTTCTTC. This rearrangement joins TRBV29-1 to TRBJ2-1; 9 nucleotides agree with TRBD2. The CDR3 is made up of 13 amino acids. Germline lookup yields CDR1 SQVTM and CDR2 ANQGSEA. Trimming at V came to 8 bases and at J to 4 bases, leaving 6 bases not matched to a gene.

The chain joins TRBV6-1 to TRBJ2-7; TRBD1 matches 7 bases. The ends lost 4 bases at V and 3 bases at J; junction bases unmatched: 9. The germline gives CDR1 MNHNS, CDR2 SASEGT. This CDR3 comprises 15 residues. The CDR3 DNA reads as TGTGCCAGCAGTGCGCAACCCGGGACAGACTACGAGCAGTACTTC. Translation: CASSAQPGTDYEQYF.

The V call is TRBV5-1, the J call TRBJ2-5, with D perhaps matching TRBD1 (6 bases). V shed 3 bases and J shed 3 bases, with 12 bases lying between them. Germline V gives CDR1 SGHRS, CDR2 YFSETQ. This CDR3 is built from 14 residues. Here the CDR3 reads CASSYGQSKETQYF. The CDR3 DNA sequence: TGCGCCAGCAGCTACGGACAGTCCAAAGAGACCCAGTACTTC.

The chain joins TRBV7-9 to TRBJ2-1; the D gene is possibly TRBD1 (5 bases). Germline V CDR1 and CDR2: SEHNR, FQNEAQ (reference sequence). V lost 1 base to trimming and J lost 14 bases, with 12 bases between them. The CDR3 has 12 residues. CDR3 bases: TGTGCCAGCAGCTTAGACAGGCCCTTCAAGTTCTTC. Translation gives CASSLDRPFKFF. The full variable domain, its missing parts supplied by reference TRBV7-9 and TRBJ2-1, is DTGVSQNPRHKITKRGQNVTFRCDPISEHNRLYWYRQTLGQGPEFLTYFQNEAQLEKSRLLSDRFSAERPKGSFSTLEIQRTEQGDSAMYLCASSLDRPFKFFGPGTRLTVL.

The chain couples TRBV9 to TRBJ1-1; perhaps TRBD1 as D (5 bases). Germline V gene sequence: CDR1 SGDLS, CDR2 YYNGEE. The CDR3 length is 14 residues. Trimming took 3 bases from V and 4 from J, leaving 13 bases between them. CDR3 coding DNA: TGTGCCAGCAGCGCGAGGGGATACGGCACTGAAGCTTTCTTT. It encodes CASSARGYGTEAFF.

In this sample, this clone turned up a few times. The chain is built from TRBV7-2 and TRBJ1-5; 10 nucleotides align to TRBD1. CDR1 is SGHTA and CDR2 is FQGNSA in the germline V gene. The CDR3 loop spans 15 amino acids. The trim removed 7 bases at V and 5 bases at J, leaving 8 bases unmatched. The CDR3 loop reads CASNSGTGDDQPQHF. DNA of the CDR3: TGTGCCAGCAACTCGGGGACAGGGGACGATCAGCCCCAGCATTTT.

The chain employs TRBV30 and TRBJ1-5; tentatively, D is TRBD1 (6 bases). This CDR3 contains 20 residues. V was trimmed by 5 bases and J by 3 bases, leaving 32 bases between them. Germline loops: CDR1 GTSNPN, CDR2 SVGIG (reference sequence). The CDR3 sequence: CAWVDFGAGDGEVNNQPQHF. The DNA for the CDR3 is TGTGCCTGGGTCGACTTTGGGGCAGGGGATGGGGAGGTAAACAATCAGCCCCAGCATTTT.

CDR3 protein: CASSLDPGGYGYTF. The DNA of the CDR3 is TGTGCCAGCAGCTTAGATCCAGGGGGCTATGGCTACACCTTC. The chain links TRBV7-8 to TRBJ1-2; 7 nucleotides line up with TRBD1. Germline V lookup: CDR1 SGHVS, CDR2 FQNEAQ. V gave up 1 base and J gave up 4 bases; unmatched junction bases: 3. This CDR3 contains 14 residues.

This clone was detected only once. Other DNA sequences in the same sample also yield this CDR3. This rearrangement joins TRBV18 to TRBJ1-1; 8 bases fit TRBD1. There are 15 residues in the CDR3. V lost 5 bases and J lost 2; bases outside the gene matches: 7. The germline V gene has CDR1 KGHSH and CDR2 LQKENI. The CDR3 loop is CASSLGQVGNTEAFF. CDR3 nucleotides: TGTGCCAGCTCATTGGGACAGGTGGGAAACACTGAAGCTTTCTTT.

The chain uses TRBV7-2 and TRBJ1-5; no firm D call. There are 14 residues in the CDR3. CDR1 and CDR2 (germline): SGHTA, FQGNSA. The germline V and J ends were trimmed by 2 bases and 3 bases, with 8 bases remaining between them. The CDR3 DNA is TGTGCCAGCAGCTTAAGACAAGCCAATCAGCCCCAGCATTTT. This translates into CASSLRQANQPQHF.

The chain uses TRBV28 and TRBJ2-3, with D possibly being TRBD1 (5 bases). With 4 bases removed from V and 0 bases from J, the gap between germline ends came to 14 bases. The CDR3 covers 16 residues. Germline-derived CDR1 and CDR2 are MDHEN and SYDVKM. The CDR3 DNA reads TGTGCCAGCAGTTCCTCCCGACAGCTAAGCACAGATACGCAGTATTTT. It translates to CASSSSRQLSTDTQYF.